This T cell receptor beta chain was profiled in a study of response to subunit inactivated influenza vaccine. From the RT-PCR reads, TCRdb called clonotypes with MiXCR, one entry per CDR3 protein. The data show about 530,000 distinct CDR3 sequences, 12% seen once. J gave up 5 bases and V 4 bases, and 8 bases lay outside the gene matches. The germline V gene encodes CDR1 MDHEN and CDR2 SYDVKM. The CDR3 length is 16 residues. This clonotype was seen ten or more times. Antigen specificity is unknown. The study, taken as a whole, reports: Each seasonal influenza vaccination recruits few new T cells, the authors suggested.

This specimen consisted of PBMCs from blood, obtained on the day of vaccination. V is TRBV28 and J is TRBJ2-2; 9 nucleotides match TRBD2. The source is a man in his fifties who received an inactivated influenza vaccine. CDR3 sequence: CASSSQREAGTGELFF. In nucleotides, the CDR3 is TGTGCCAGCAGTTCTCAGCGGGAGGCCGGAACCGGGGAGCTGTTTTTT.